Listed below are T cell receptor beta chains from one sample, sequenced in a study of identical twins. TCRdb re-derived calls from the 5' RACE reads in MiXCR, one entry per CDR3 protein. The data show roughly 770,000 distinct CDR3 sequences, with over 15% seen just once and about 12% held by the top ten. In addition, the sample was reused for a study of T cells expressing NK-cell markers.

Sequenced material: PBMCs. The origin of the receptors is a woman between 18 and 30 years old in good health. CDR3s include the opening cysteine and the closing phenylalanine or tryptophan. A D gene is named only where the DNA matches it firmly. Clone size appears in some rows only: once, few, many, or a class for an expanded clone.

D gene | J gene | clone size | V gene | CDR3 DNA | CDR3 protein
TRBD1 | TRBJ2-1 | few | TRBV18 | TGTGCCAGCTCACCAGACAGGGTAAGCCATGAGCAGTTCTTC | CASSPDRVSHEQFF
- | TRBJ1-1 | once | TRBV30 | TGTGCCTGGAGTAGAGGGGCAGGTGAAGCTTTCTTT | CAWSRGAGEAFF
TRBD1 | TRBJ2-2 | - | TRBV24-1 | TGTGCCACCAGTGATTCGAGGACAGGGGCCGGGGAGCTGTTTTTT | CATSDSRTGAGELFF
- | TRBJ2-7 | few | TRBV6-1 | TGTGCCAGCAGATCCCCCCACAGGGACCCCTACGAGCAGTACTTC | CASRSPHRDPYEQYF
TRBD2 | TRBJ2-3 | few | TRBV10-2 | TGCGCCAGCACCCCTAGCGGGAGTGGCACAGATACGCAGTATTTT | CASTPSGSGTDTQYF
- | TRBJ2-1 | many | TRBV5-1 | TGCGCCAGCAGCTCCGGGACCACCCAGAAAGAGCAGTTCTTC | CASSSGTTQKEQFF
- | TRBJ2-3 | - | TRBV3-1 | TGTGCCAGCAGCCTTCCGACTAGTACCCATACGCAGTATTTT | CASSLPTSTHTQYF
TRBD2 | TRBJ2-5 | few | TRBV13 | TGTGCCAGCAGCCTCACTAGCGGGGGGGCGAAAGAGACCCAGTACTTC | CASSLTSGGAKETQYF
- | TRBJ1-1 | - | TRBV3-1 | TGTGCCAGCCGCAACAGCCGGGCGAACACTGAAGCTTTCTTT | CASRNSRANTEAFF
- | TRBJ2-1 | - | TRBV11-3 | TGTGCCAGCCAGGTTGGGAATGAGCAGTTCTTC | CASQVGNEQFF
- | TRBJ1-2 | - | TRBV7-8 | TGTGCCAGCAGCCTACAGGGCTCAGGCTATGGCTACACCTTC | CASSLQGSGYGYTF
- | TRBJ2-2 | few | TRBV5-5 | TGTGCCAGCGCCGGGGGACAGAACACCGGGGAGCTGTTTTTT | CASAGGQNTGELFF
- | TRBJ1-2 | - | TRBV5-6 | TGTGCCAGCAGCACGGACAGCTTCTATGGCTACACCTTC | CASSTDSFYGYTF
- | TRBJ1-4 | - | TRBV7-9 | TGTGCCAGCAGCGTATCCCGGGCGACAGGACTGAATGAAAAACTGTTTTTT | CASSVSRATGLNEKLFF
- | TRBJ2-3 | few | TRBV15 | TGTGCCACCAGCAGAGATAGGTTGGCGGGCGATACGCAGTATTTT | CATSRDRLAGDTQYF
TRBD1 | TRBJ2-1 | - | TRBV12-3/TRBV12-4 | TGTGCCAGCAGTCCGACCCCGGGCAGGGGGCTGTACAATGAGCAGTTCTTC | CASSPTPGRGLYNEQFF
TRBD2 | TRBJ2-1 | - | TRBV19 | TGTGCCAGTAGTATAGGGACTAGCGGGGGGGTGTTCCCCTACAATGAGCAGTTCTTC | CASSIGTSGGVFPYNEQFF
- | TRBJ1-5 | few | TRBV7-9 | TGTGCCAGCAGCTTAGGTCTGGGAGCACAGCCCCAGCATTTT | CASSLGLGAQPQHF
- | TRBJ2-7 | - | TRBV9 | TGTGCCAGCAGCGTAGGAGGGCCGGGGTACGAGCAGTACTTC | CASSVGGPGYEQYF
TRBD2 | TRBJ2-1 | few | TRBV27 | TGTGCCAGCAGTTTCGGGAGGAGGTACAATGAGCAGTTCTTC | CASSFGRRYNEQFF
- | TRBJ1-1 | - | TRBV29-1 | TGCAGCGTCCTGAGCAAACATGTGAACACTGAAGCTTTCTTT | CSVLSKHVNTEAFF
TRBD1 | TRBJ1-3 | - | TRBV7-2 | TGTGCCAGCAGCCCGGGACAGGGGTCCTCTGGAAACACCATATATTTT | CASSPGQGSSGNTIYF
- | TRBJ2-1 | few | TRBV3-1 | TGTGCCAGCAGCCGCCGAGGCAATGAGCAGTTCTTC | CASSRRGNEQFF
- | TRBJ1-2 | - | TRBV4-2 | TGTGCCAGCAGCCAAGGGAGCCACAGCAACTATGGCTACACCTTC | CASSQGSHSNYGYTF
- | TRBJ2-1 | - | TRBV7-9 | TGTGCCAGCAGCTCCCCCGATACTTTGAATGAGCAGTTCTTC | CASSSPDTLNEQFF
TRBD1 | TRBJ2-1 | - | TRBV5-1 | TGCGCCAGCAGCCCCAGACAGGGGCTATACAATGAGCAGTTCTTC | CASSPRQGLYNEQFF
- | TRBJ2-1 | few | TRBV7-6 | TGTGCCAGCAGTCGGGGCTGGTGGAATGAGCAGTTCTTC | CASSRGWWNEQFF
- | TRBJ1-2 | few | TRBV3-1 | TGTGCCAGCAGTTACGCGTGGGATTTCGGCTACACCTTC | CASSYAWDFGYTF
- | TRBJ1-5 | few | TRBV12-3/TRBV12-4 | TGTGCCAGCAGGGGCCAGGTGGGGAGGGATCAGCCCCAGCATTTT | CASRGQVGRDQPQHF
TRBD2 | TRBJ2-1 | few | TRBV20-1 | TGCAGTGCTAGTGACGGGGGGGCCGTTGTTGACAATGAGCAGTTCTTC | CSASDGGAVVDNEQFF
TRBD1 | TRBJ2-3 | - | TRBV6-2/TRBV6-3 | TGTGCCAGCAGTTCAACAGGGGAGACAGATACGCAGTATTTT | CASSSTGETDTQYF
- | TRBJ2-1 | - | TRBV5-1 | TGCGCCAGCCAGATGATACCGGGACAAGATAATGAGCAGTTCTTC | CASQMIPGQDNEQFF
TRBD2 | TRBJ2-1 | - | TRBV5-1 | TGCGCCAGCAGCTTCATTAGCGGGAGTTTAAATGAGCAGTTCTTC | CASSFISGSLNEQFF
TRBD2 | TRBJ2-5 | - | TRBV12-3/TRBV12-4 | TGTGCCAGCAGCGGACTAGCGTCGTGGGAGACCCAGTACTTC | CASSGLASWETQYF
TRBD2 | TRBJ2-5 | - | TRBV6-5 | TGTGCCAGCAGTTACGACAGACTAGCGGGGAAGACCCAGTACTTC | CASSYDRLAGKTQYF
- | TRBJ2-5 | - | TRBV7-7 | TGTGCTAGCAGCTTACTGCCAGGTCCCCAAGAGACCCAGTACTTC | CASSLLPGPQETQYF
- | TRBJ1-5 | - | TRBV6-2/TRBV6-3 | TGTGCCAGCAGTAACCCGGGGCAGCCCCAGCATTTT | CASSNPGQPQHF
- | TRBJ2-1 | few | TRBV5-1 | TGCGCCAGCAGCTCGACGGACCCGTTTAGGAAGCAGTTCTTC | CASSSTDPFRKQFF
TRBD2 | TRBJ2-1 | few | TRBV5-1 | TGCGCCAGCAGCCCAAGGCTAGCGGGACGAAACTACAATGAGCAGTTCTTC | CASSPRLAGRNYNEQFF
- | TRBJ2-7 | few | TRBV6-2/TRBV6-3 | TGTGCCAGCAGTTACGGGAGACTTGTCGACGAGCAGTACTTC | CASSYGRLVDEQYF